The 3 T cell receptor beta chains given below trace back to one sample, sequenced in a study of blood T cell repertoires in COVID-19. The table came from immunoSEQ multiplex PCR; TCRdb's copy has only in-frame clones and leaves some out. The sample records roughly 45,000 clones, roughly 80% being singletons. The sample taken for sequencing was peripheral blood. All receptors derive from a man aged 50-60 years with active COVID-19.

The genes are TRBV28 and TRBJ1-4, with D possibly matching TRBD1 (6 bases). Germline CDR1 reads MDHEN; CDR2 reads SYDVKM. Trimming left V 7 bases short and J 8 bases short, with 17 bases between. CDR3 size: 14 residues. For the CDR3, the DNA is TGTGCCAGCACGCTTCGCAGGGGTCGGGAAAAACTGTTTTTT. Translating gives CASTLRRGREKLFF.

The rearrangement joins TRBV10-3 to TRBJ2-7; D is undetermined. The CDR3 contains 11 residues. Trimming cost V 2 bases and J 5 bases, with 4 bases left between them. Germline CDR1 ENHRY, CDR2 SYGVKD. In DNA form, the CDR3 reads TGTGCCATCAGTGAGACTCACGAGCAGTACTTC. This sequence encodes CAISETHEQYF.

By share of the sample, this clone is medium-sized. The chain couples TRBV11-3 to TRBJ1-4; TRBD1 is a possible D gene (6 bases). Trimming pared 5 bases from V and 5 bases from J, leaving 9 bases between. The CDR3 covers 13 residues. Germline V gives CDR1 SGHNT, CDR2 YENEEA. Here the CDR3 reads CASSPGQNEKLFF. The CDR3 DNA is TGTGCCAGCAGCCCCGGACAGAATGAAAAACTGTTTTTT.